This TCR beta chain is drawn from a study of identical twins. Template switching added a universal primer binding site, and final cDNA carried unique molecular identifiers. TCRdb re-called the 5' RACE reads through MiXCR, storing one row per CDR3 protein. Seen here are 400,000 to 500,000 distinct CDR3 sequences, approximately 18% observed once, and the top ten hold 12%. V lost 3 bases to trimming and J lost 9 bases; unmatched junction nucleotides: 9. The length of the CDR3 is 15 residues. The V gene's germline CDR1 is MGHRA and CDR2 YSYEKL. Only healthy Caucasians were included as donors. Regarding the study as a whole: Carriage of fewer insertions was seen in abundant cord blood beta clonotypes, whereas memory repertoires showed none. The authors noted that invariant MAIT and iNKT cells could partly confound zero-insertion analyses.

About this clonotype itself: The antigen remains unidentified.

This TCR derives from a man aged 45-60 years in good health. The chain carries TRBV4-1 and TRBJ2-1; 9 bases fit TRBD1. The sample comprised naive T cells sorted from blood. CDR3 amino acids: CASSQEGQGRTEQFF. The DNA for the CDR3 is TGCGCCAGCAGCCAGGAGGGACAGGGCAGGACTGAGCAGTTCTTC.